The 20 T cell receptor beta chains below come from one sample, sequenced in a study of T cells after yellow fever vaccination (dated by TCRdb to between 2019 and 2020). The meaning of the sample's treatment or condition label: live attenuated yellow fever vaccine strain. The method behind the library was 5' RACE. Sequencer: Illumina HiSeq 2500. TCRdb's own reprocessing of the public reads used fastp at Q25 and MiXCR and kept productive beta chains. For every CDR3 protein sequence, its rows merge into one entry that carries the most common genes and DNA. The table for this sample lists 620,000 or so distinct CDR3 sequences; 17% of them were counted only once. Clones ranked in the top ten supply around a sixth of the sample. The input for sequencing was PBMCs, taken less than 6 days after the first yellow fever vaccination. Source of these receptors: a man aged 18 to 29 who received the YFV17D yellow fever vaccine.

This clonotype was seen many times. This chain connects TRBV6-5 to TRBJ1-1; TRBD1 agrees at 7 bases. Trimming took 2 bases from V and 9 from J; bases not matched to a gene: 9. This CDR3 comprises 14 residues. Germline V gene sequence: CDR1 MNHEY, CDR2 SVGAGI. CDR3: CASSYRDRLTQAFF. The CDR3 nucleotides read TGTGCCAGCAGTTACCGGGACAGATTAACCCAAGCTTTCTTT.

The chain combines TRBV5-5 with TRBJ2-2; D may be TRBD1 (5 bases). The germline V gene has CDR1 SGHKS and CDR2 YYEKEE (reference sequence). The CDR3 has 16 residues. Trimming took 4 bases from V and 4 from J, leaving 17 bases between them. The CDR3 loop is CASSLRGHRGTGELFF. DNA of the CDR3: TGTGCCAGCAGCCTGCGCGGACATCGTGGCACCGGGGAGCTGTTTTTT.

This clonotype was seen ten or more times. This chain connects TRBV12-3 or TRBV12-4 to TRBJ1-1; perhaps TRBD1 as D (6 bases). With 7 bases removed from V and 1 base from J, the gap between germline ends came to 10 bases. This CDR3 is 13 amino acids long. This chain's CDR3 is CASTGQPNTEAFF. The CDR3 coding sequence is TGTGCCAGCACCGGACAGCCGAACACTGAAGCTTTCTTT.

The chain links TRBV7-2 to TRBJ1-1; D perhaps matches TRBD1 (6 bases). Trimming took off 6 bases at V and 5 bases at J, with 13 bases between the two ends. Germline V lookup: CDR1 SGHTA, CDR2 FQGNSA. CDR3 length: 13 amino acids. CDR3 nucleotides: TGTGCCAGCAGAGTTGGGGGCGCAACTGAAGCTTTCTTT. As protein: CASRVGGATEAFF.

There are a few counts of this clonotype. The chain combines TRBV29-1 with TRBJ2-5; no clear D. V was pared by 3 bases and J by 6 bases, with 5 bases between. There are 10 residues in the CDR3. Germline V lookup: CDR1 SQVTM, CDR2 ANQGSEA. The CDR3 nucleotides read TGCAGCGTTGACTTCAAGACCCAGTACTTC. Its protein product is CSVDFKTQYF.

DNA for the CDR3: TGTGCCAGCAGTGAATGGGGAGCAGGGGACCAAGAGACCCAGTACTTC. Amino acid sequence: CASSEWGAGDQETQYF. The rearrangement uses TRBV25-1 and TRBJ2-5, with D perhaps TRBD1 (6 bases). Trimming stripped 1 base from V and 0 bases from J, with 12 bases between. The CDR3 loop spans 16 amino acids. CDR1 and CDR2 from the germline V gene are MGHDK and SYGVNS.

This clonotype was found a few times. V gene TRBV4-2 combines with J gene TRBJ1-3, with 7 bases matching TRBD1. The CDR3 contains 15 residues. With V trimmed by 4 bases and J by 0 bases, 3 bases remained unmatched. The germline gives CDR1 LGHNA, CDR2 YNFKEQ. DNA for the CDR3: TGTGCCAGCAGCCGAGACAGGGACTCTGGAAACACCATATATTTT. It is translated as CASSRDRDSGNTIYF.

This clonotype was seen a few times. The rearrangement links TRBV7-2 to TRBJ2-3; 11 positions match TRBD2. The germline V gene has CDR1 SGHTA and CDR2 FQGNSA. CDR3 size: 12 residues. Trimming cost V 4 bases and J 10 bases; bases outside gene matches: 1. CDR3 loop: CASSSTSGAQYF. Written as DNA, the CDR3 is TGTGCCAGCAGCTCGACTAGCGGGGCGCAGTATTTT.

The chain has TRBV6-1 and TRBJ2-1; 9 bases map to TRBD1. V lost 5 bases and J lost 7; bases outside the gene matches: 15. The CDR3 is 17 amino acids. Germline V gives CDR1 MNHNS, CDR2 SASEGT. CDR3 in DNA: TGTGCCAGCAGTAGAAGACAGGGGGTGGGGTTGAGGAATGAGCAGTTCTTC. Its protein is CASSRRQGVGLRNEQFF.

This chain links TRBV10-3 with TRBJ2-3, with D possibly TRBD2 on 5 matching bases. There are 14 residues in the CDR3. V lost 4 bases to trimming and J lost 2 bases, with 10 bases between them. Germline V lookup: CDR1 ENHRY, CDR2 SYGVKD. CDR3 sequence: CAISGTGYTDTQYF. The CDR3 bases are TGTGCCATCAGTGGGACTGGATACACAGATACGCAGTATTTT.

The chain couples TRBV25-1 to TRBJ2-1, with 10 nucleotides matching TRBD1. Unmatched junction bases numbered 8, after V lost 6 bases and J lost 6 bases. CDR1 is MGHDK and CDR2 is SYGVNS in the germline V gene. The CDR3 runs 15 residues. In DNA, the CDR3 is TGTGCCAGCAGGACAGGGGGCGCCTTGGGCAATGAGCAGTTCTTC. Translating gives CASRTGGALGNEQFF.

This clonotype was observed a few times. The rearrangement uses TRBV20-1 and TRBJ1-1, with TRBD1 identical over 11 bases. The ends lost 6 bases at V and 3 bases at J; junction bases unmatched: 9. Looked up from germline, CDR1 is DFQATT and CDR2 is SNEGSKA (reference sequence). This CDR3 is 15 amino acids long. This CDR3 reads CSAGVGTGGYTEAFF. The DNA of the CDR3 is TGCAGTGCGGGGGTGGGGACAGGGGGTTACACTGAAGCTTTCTTT.

This clonotype appeared a few times. V is TRBV3-1 and J is TRBJ2-1; D is undetermined. V gave up 4 bases and J gave up 8 bases, with 15 bases separating them. The CDR3 length is 14 residues. Germline-derived CDR1 and CDR2 are LGHDT and YNNKEL (reference sequence). CDR3 amino acids: CASSLTAGRYEQFF. CDR3 sequence (DNA): TGTGCCAGCAGCCTCACCGCAGGTAGATATGAGCAGTTCTTC.

The genes are TRBV28 and TRBJ2-3; D is possibly TRBD2 (5 bases). Trimming cost V 8 bases and J 2 bases, with 8 bases left between them. Germline V gives CDR1 MDHEN, CDR2 SYDVKM. This CDR3 contains 12 residues. CDR3 sequence: CASYSATDTQYF. For the CDR3, the DNA is TGTGCCAGCTATAGCGCCACAGATACGCAGTATTTT.

This clonotype showed up just once. The chain links TRBV27 to TRBJ2-4; TRBD1 might be the D (5 bases). Germline V gives CDR1 MNHEY, CDR2 SMNVEV (reference sequence). CDR3 size: 17 residues. V was pared by 1 base and J by 2 bases, with 15 bases between. This CDR3 reads CASSLYPPQGPKNIQYF. The CDR3 DNA sequence: TGTGCCAGCAGTTTATATCCCCCGCAGGGTCCCAAAAACATTCAGTACTTC.

V gene TRBV3-1 combines with J gene TRBJ2-5; no definite D call. The CDR3 runs to 12 residues. Germline loops: CDR1 LGHDT, CDR2 YNNKEL (reference sequence). V dropped 2 bases and J dropped 5 bases, with 6 bases sitting between them. The CDR3 DNA reads TGTGCCAGCAGCCAAACGGTGGAGACCCAGTACTTC. Translating it yields CASSQTVETQYF.

The chain recombines TRBV20-1 with TRBJ2-1; 7 positions agree with TRBD2. CDR3 size: 14 residues. The V gene end was trimmed by 6 bases and the J gene end by 7 bases; junction bases not matched to a gene: 12. Germline V CDR1 and CDR2: DFQATT, SNEGSKA (reference sequence). The CDR3 coding sequence is TGCAGTGCCCCGAGGCCAGCGGGGAATAATGAGCAGTTCTTC. Translation gives CSAPRPAGNNEQFF.

This clonotype was counted between two and nine times. The J gene is TRBJ1-1, the V gene TRBV20-1, with 10 bases lining up with TRBD1. J gave up 0 bases and V 1 base, and 11 bases lay outside the gene matches. This CDR3 is built from 18 residues. Per germline, CDR1 DFQATT and CDR2 SNEGSKA (reference sequence). This chain's CDR3 is CSARGPGTGDPMNTEAFF. The CDR3 nucleotides are TGCAGTGCTAGAGGACCAGGGACAGGGGACCCCATGAACACTGAAGCTTTCTTT.

This clonotype came up a few times. The gene calls are TRBV5-1 and TRBJ1-2; D remains ambiguous. With 4 bases removed from V and 0 bases from J, the gap between germline ends came to 16 bases. Per the germline V gene, CDR1 is SGHRS and CDR2 is YFSETQ. The CDR3 contains 16 residues. The CDR3: CASSPEVGRTNYGYTF. The CDR3 DNA follows: TGCGCCAGCAGCCCGGAGGTGGGAAGAACTAACTATGGCTACACCTTC.

CDR3 amino acids: CASSSFHATNEKLFF. DNA of the CDR3: TGTGCCAGCAGTTCCTTCCACGCAACTAATGAAAAACTGTTTTTT. V usage is TRBV6-5 and J usage is TRBJ1-4; D is unresolved. The CDR3 runs to 15 residues. Germline V lookup: CDR1 MNHEY, CDR2 SVGAGI. V dropped 4 bases and J dropped 0 bases, with 9 bases sitting between them.